This entry describes one T cell receptor (beta chain). Its antigen is currently unknown. These data originate in a study of PD-1 blockade in mismatch repair-deficient tumors. Germline V gives CDR1 SGHNT, CDR2 YENEEA. The length of the CDR3 is 12 residues. V dropped 0 bases and J dropped 10 bases, with 7 bases sitting between them. General study findings and limits: Tumor-resident clones, often absent from pretreatment blood, expanded after pembrolizumab and then contracted.

TCRdb keeps only in-frame clones here, not all; method: immunoSEQ multiplex PCR. The table records 49,000 or so clones, around 85% of them present only once. All patients were mismatch repair deficient, assessed by either PCR or immunohistochemistry. The receptor was isolated from an adult with mismatch repair-deficient cancer. The chain links TRBV11-3 to TRBJ1-5, with a weak D call TRBD1 (5 bases). The sequencing here drew on peripheral blood, taken roughly 19 weeks after starting pembrolizumab. CDR3 nucleotides: TGTGCCAGCAGCTTAGAGCAGGGACCCCAGCATTTT. This translates into CASSLEQGPQHF.